This T cell receptor (beta chain) was obtained from a study of regulatory T cells in long-lasting Graves disease. General study findings and limits: Favored usage of TRBV28, TRBJ1-2 and TRBJ2-5 was recorded in persistent disease.

Worth noting for this clonotype: Its antigen is unknown.

Combining iRepertoire HTBI primers with Arm-PCR of CDR3 regions, the authors built TCR beta libraries. Using its own MiXCR run on the multiplex PCR reads, TCRdb lists one record per CDR3 protein. This table holds roughly 430,000 distinct CDR3 sequences, about a sixth found once. Described time point: newly diagnosed GD, antithyroid drugs for less than 3 months. With RNA extracted from PBMCs as input, the TCR library was made. The diagnosis of Graves' disease used American Thyroid Association guidelines. Germline V lookup: CDR1 MGHRA, CDR2 YSYEKL. CDR3 length: 18 residues. The V end lost 1 base, the J end lost 1 base, and 16 bases lay between the germline ends. This sample was also put to use in a study of T cells in Graves' hyperthyroidism and ophthalmopathy. That work states: Uncontrolled infection, other autoimmune disease, pregnancy or lactation disqualified patients from enrolment. The HTBI primer set served for first-round RT-PCR of the TCR CDR3.

This receptor was identified in a woman in her 30s with Graves disease. Sequenced here: peripheral blood mononuclear cells (PBMCs), sampled at new diagnosis, from a patient treated with antithyroid drugs. V gene TRBV4-1 combines with J gene TRBJ2-2; a possible D gene is TRBD1 (7 bases). CDR3 sequence reads: CASSQAGGQRKNTGELFF. CDR3 bases: TGCGCCAGCAGCCAAGCCGGGGGACAGCGTAAGAACACCGGGGAGCTGTTTTTT.